This TCR beta chain was found in a study of T cells in Graves' hyperthyroidism and ophthalmopathy. General study results and limits: Stable hyperthyroidism and ophthalmopathy were separated using 13 V-J signatures. Blood held most thyroid clonotypes expanded above 0.001 frequency.

A note on this clonotype: Its antigen is as yet unknown.

Trimming left V 3 bases short and J 7 bases short, with 6 bases between. The CDR3 covers 12 residues. Germline lookup yields CDR1 KGHSH and CDR2 LQKENI. Exclusion of a patient resulted from uncontrolled infection, other autoimmune disease, pregnancy or lactation. Diagnosis relied on clinical symptoms, serum thyroxine and TRAb, thyroid ultrasound and orbital computed tomography. It was RNA transcripts that yielded the amplified TCR beta CDR3 regions. First-round RT-PCR with HTBI primers amplified the TCR CDR3 region. TCRdb passed the multiplex PCR reads through MiXCR, listing each CDR3 protein once. The data show roughly 520,000 distinct CDR3 sequences, approximately 25% seen once.

The chain recombines TRBV18 with TRBJ2-2; D is unresolved. The receptor comes from a woman aged 25 to 39 with Graves' ophthalmopathy. The sequencing sample was made of blood. CDR3 DNA: TGTGCCAGCTCACCGATCAACGGGGAGCTGTTTTTT. Translating it yields CASSPINGELFF.